This T cell receptor beta chain came from a study of beta chain features in type 1 diabetes. Whole-study context: Sorted cell examination encompassed around 100,000,000 cells across all samples. Findings and caveats of the study: All four CD4+ subsets from Type 1 diabetes patients carried moderately but significantly shorter TCRB CDR3s. There were fewer insertions and more deletions at the VDJ junctions of type 1 diabetes patients.

Investigators reverse transcribed all isolated RNA, so they sequenced expressed TCRB transcripts. Measured with immunoSEQ multiplex PCR; TCRdb has only the in-frame clones, and not every one. The table lists 200,000 to 300,000 clones, 11% to 15% of them singletons. Comment on this clone: No antigen is known for it.

V shed 6 bases and J 4 bases; nucleotides not matched to a gene: 6. Germline values: CDR1 MNHEY, CDR2 SMNVEV (reference sequence). This CDR3 contains 14 residues. V gene TRBV27 combines with J gene TRBJ1-2; 9 bases line up with TRBD1. The sequenced sample consisted of naive CD4+ T cells from blood. The sequence was obtained from a woman aged 40 to 50 in good health. CDR3 in amino acids: CASRGRQGVYGYTF. In nucleotides, the CDR3 is TGTGCCAGCAGGGGGAGACAGGGGGTCTATGGCTACACCTTC.